One and the same sample provided the 6 T cell receptor beta chains below, sequenced in a study of neurological immune-mediated disorders. TCRdb independently ran MiXCR on the 5' RACE reads; one entry per CDR3 protein. The sample contains approximately 19,000 distinct CDR3 sequences, 15% of which appear only once. The sample comprised PBMCs. The receptors shown here come from a female donor with HTLV-1-associated myelopathy (HAM/TSP).

The J gene is TRBJ2-5, the V gene TRBV7-9; maybe TRBD2 (5 bases). Trimming took 5 bases from V and 5 from J, leaving 15 bases between them. CDR3 length: 14 amino acids. Per germline, CDR1 SEHNR and CDR2 FQNEAQ (reference sequence). The CDR3 DNA reads as TGTGCCAGCAGCCCGAACCGGGGAGTCGAGACCCAGTACTTC. This translates into CASSPNRGVETQYF. Full variable domain (rest looked up from reference TRBV7-9 and TRBJ2-5): DTGVSQNPRHKITKRGQNVTFRCDPISEHNRLYWYRQTLGQGPEFLTYFQNEAQLEKSRLLSDRFSAERPKGSFSTLEIQRTEQGDSAMYLCASSPNRGVETQYFGPGTRLLVL.

This chain joins TRBV7-9 and TRBJ1-4, with 7 positions matching TRBD1. Losses at the gene ends were 7 bases for V and 5 bases for J; bases not matched to a gene: 7. Per the germline V gene, CDR1 is SEHNR and CDR2 is FQNEAQ (reference sequence). This CDR3 has 14 amino acids. The CDR3 region has the DNA TGTGCCAGCATCCCGGACAGGAACAATGAAAAACTGTTTTTT. Amino acid sequence: CASIPDRNNEKLFF.

This clonotype has ten or more counts. This rearrangement joins TRBV6-1 to TRBJ2-7, with D unresolved. The germline gives CDR1 MNHNS, CDR2 SASEGT. Trimming removed 7 bases from V and 2 bases from J, with 15 bases in between. The CDR3 is made up of 14 amino acids. CDR3 sequence: CASTLGRSAYEQYF. CDR3 coding DNA: TGTGCCAGCACCCTCGGACGATCGGCCTACGAGCAGTACTTC.

Ten or more counts support this clonotype. V is TRBV3-1 and J is TRBJ1-5, with D maybe TRBD1 (6 bases). The CDR3 length is 16 residues. Trimming shortened V by 4 bases and J by 0 bases, and 13 bases separated the two germline ends. Germline lookup yields CDR1 LGHDT and CDR2 YNNKEL (reference sequence). CDR3 residues: CASSLWGPGSNQPQHF. The CDR3 DNA reads TGTGCCAGCAGCCTATGGGGGCCCGGTAGCAATCAGCCCCAGCATTTT.

As to this clonotype: Because the CDR3's place on the DNA is in doubt, the DNA is left out and the CDR3 is given as listed by TCRdb. The chain uses TRBV5-5 and TRBJ2-1; the table's TRBD2 call for D was not verified on the DNA. Germline V gene sequence: CDR1 SGHKS, CDR2 YYEKEE (reference sequence). Ends included, the CDR3 has 21 residues. The CDR3 here is CASSFYICSVRDWDFYNEQFF.

There are many counts of this clonotype. The rearrangement links TRBV7-9 to TRBJ2-5, with a tentative D call TRBD2 (6 bases). V was clipped by 4 bases and J by 3 bases, with 18 bases between them. This CDR3 is 16 amino acids long. CDR1 is SEHNR, CDR2 FQNEAQ, per germline (reference sequence). CDR3: CASSSLARTNEETQYF. CDR3 nucleotides: TGTGCCAGCAGCTCCCTTGCCAGGACTAACGAAGAGACCCAGTACTTC.